Shown below are 11 T cell receptor beta chains from a single sample sequenced in a study of cytomegalovirus exposure and HLA in healthy donors. The study ran its PCR with 60 Vbeta and 13 Jbeta primers. The method was immunoSEQ multiplex PCR; TCRdb's version includes in-frame clones alone and lacks a portion of them. The profile covers roughly 150,000 clones, with around three quarters appearing a single time and more than 2% taken by the ten largest. Input material: PBMCs. The source of these receptors is a man aged 45 to 65 in good health and CMV-seropositive.

This clone was picked up one time. The chain links TRBV7-6 to TRBJ1-2; the D gene is possibly TRBD1 (5 bases). The CDR3 runs to 13 residues. Germline CDR1 is SGHVS and CDR2 is FNYEAQ. With 5 bases removed from V and 4 bases from J, the gap between germline ends came to 11 bases. The CDR3 DNA reads as TGTGCCAGCAGCCTTGACAGCCTCTATGGCTACACCTTC. It is translated as CASSLDSLYGYTF. Full variable domain (missing parts from reference TRBV7-6 and TRBJ1-2): GAGVSQSPRYKVTKRGQDVALRCDPISGHVSLYWYRQALGQGPEFLTYFNYEAQQDKSGLPNDRFSAERPEGSISTLTIQRTEQRDSAMYRCASSLDSLYGYTFGSGTRLTVV.

This clone was seen only once. The chain uses TRBV19 and TRBJ2-1; 9 bases agree with TRBD1. The CDR3 has 15 residues. Trimming took 7 bases from V and 4 from J; bases not matched to a gene: 8. The V gene's germline CDR1 is LNHDA and CDR2 SQIVND (reference sequence). CDR3 sequence: CASKPDRGVYNEQFF. CDR3 coding DNA: TGTGCCAGTAAACCGGACAGGGGAGTATACAATGAGCAGTTCTTC.

Written as DNA, the CDR3 is TGTGCCAGCAGTTCTCAAGGGGGGGGACAGCCCCAGCATTTT. Protein product: CASSSQGGGQPQHF. The chain links TRBV27 to TRBJ1-5; weak D call: TRBD1 (6 bases). CDR3 length equals 14 residues. Between the trimmed V and J ends, which lost 4 bases and 7 bases, there was a span of 14 bases. Germline assignment: CDR1 MNHEY and CDR2 SMNVEV (reference sequence).

This chain uses TRBV5-8 with TRBJ1-6; D not resolved. The length of the CDR3 is 15 residues. Looked up from germline, CDR1 is SGHTS and CDR2 is YDEGEE. V lost 0 bases and J 7 bases, leaving 11 bases between the germline ends. The CDR3 spells CASSLVGGMNSPLHF. In nucleotides, the CDR3 is TGTGCCAGCAGCTTGGTTGGAGGAATGAATTCACCCCTCCACTTT.

This clone was observed once. This chain uses TRBV18 with TRBJ1-6, with 7 bases fitting TRBD1. Trimming took 4 bases from V and 10 from J; bases not matched to a gene: 10. The germline V gene has CDR1 KGHSH and CDR2 LQKENI. The length of the CDR3 is 15 residues. In DNA, the CDR3 is TGTGCCAGCTCACAGGGACAGCTTTGGGAGTCACCCCTCCACTTT. This encodes CASSQGQLWESPLHF.

The gene calls are TRBV14 and TRBJ1-2; D is possibly TRBD1 (5 bases). V was trimmed by 5 bases and J by 2 bases, leaving 21 bases between them. Germline V CDR1 and CDR2: SGHDN, FVKESK. The CDR3 sequence is 17 residues long. The CDR3, as DNA: TGTGCCAGCAGCGCCCGAATTGGGGCAGACCCCAACTATGGCTACACCTTC. The encoded protein is CASSARIGADPNYGYTF.

J is TRBJ1-2 and V is TRBV5-1; D unresolved. CDR1 and CDR2 from the germline V gene are SGHRS and YFSETQ. This CDR3 is 12 amino acids long. V lost 5 bases, J lost 2 bases, and 7 bases lay in between. The CDR3 loop is CASREANYGYTF. DNA for the CDR3: TGCGCCAGCAGGGAGGCAAACTATGGCTACACCTTC.

The chain couples TRBV2 to TRBJ1-2; D call uncertain. Germline V CDR1 and CDR2: SNHLY, FYNNEI. V was trimmed by 7 bases and J by 2 bases, leaving 8 bases between them. This CDR3 has 12 residues. The CDR3 DNA reads TGTGCCAGCACGACGGGGAACTATGGCTACACCTTC. It is translated as CASTTGNYGYTF.

This chain's CDR3 is CASSIWGGGAEAQYF. CDR3 nucleotides: TGTGCCAGCAGCATCTGGGGCGGGGGGGCTGAGGCCCAGTACTTC. V is TRBV5-6 and J is TRBJ2-5, with 9 bases aligning to TRBD2. Looked up from germline, CDR1 is SGHDT and CDR2 is YYEEEE. There are 15 residues in the CDR3. After removal of 4 bases from V and 9 bases from J, the junction contained 13 bases not matched to a gene.

The chain uses TRBV5-1 and TRBJ2-1, with 14 bases lining up with TRBD2. The germline CDR1 and CDR2 sequences are SGHRS and YFSETQ. The CDR3 totals 17 residues. V trimming: 4 bases; J trimming: 7 bases; junction bases outside the gene matches: 10. CDR3 protein: CASSPRGLAGGGNEQFF. Written as DNA, the CDR3 is TGCGCCAGCAGCCCTAGAGGACTAGCGGGGGGTGGGAATGAGCAGTTCTTC.

V usage is TRBV27 and J usage is TRBJ2-1, with TRBD2 matching over 8 bases. Per the germline V gene, CDR1 is MNHEY and CDR2 is SMNVEV (reference sequence). The length of the CDR3 is 14 residues. V shed 4 bases, J shed 9 bases, and the junction held 8 bases outside the gene matches. In DNA, the CDR3 is TGTGCCAGCAGTTACCCCGGGACTAGTACTGAGCAGTTCTTC. It is translated as CASSYPGTSTEQFF.